This TCR beta chain was recorded in a study of naive and memory T cell subsets. Study results and caveats: Diversity fell and Gini index rose from naive through CM, EM, EMRA. TCR abundance followed a power law differing between naive and memory subsets. A few larger clonotypes appeared in naive repertoires, especially CD8, possibly memory cells re-expressing CD45RA.

Germline CDR1 and CDR2: LNHDA and SQIVND (reference sequence). Losses at the gene ends were 2 bases for V and 6 bases for J; bases not matched to a gene: 12. CDR3 length: 17 amino acids. Cells stained for CD3, CD4, CD8, CD45RA, CD27 and viability were sorted into four CD45RA/CD27 subsets. Two oligonucleotides, mixed equimolar, formed the beta constant-region primer covering TRBC1 and TRBC2. Nested alpha and beta constant-region primers with the SP2 primer drove four PCR rounds on ligated cDNA. MiXCR, run by TCRdb on the UMI-ligation and nested PCR reads, gives a single entry per CDR3 protein. Among about 160,000 distinct CDR3 sequences listed, over 20% were seen once. This clonotype has at least ten counts. Its antigen is as yet unknown.

The sequencing input was naive CD4+ T cells from blood. The chain links TRBV19 to TRBJ2-1, with 8 nucleotides matching TRBD2. This receptor was taken from a human donor in good health. Here the CDR3 reads CASSIYLTGTSFNEQFF. The CDR3 DNA is TGTGCCAGTAGTATATACCTAACCGGGACTAGTTTCAATGAGCAGTTCTTC.